Shown below are 2 T cell receptor beta chains from a single sample sequenced in a study of shared clonotypes between healthy human individuals. The repertoire was sequenced with immunoSEQ multiplex PCR; TCRdb's copy has only in-frame clones and lacks some. This sample has approximately 92,000 clones, with 68% found just once. Sequences were obtained from memory CD8+ T cells sorted from blood. Documented subset: CD45RO+ cells pooled with CCR7-negative TemRA cells. The source of these receptors is a man between 25 and 39 years old in good health.

V usage is TRBV19 and J usage is TRBJ1-1; no definite D call. V was cut by 2 bases and J by 1 base, with 8 bases left in between. There are 14 residues in the CDR3. Germline values: CDR1 LNHDA, CDR2 SQIVND (reference sequence). CDR3 coding DNA: TGTGCCAGTAGTATATGGACTGGGAACACTGAAGCTTTCTTT. Protein product: CASSIWTGNTEAFF.

This clone was counted between two and nine times. The identical CDR3 is also encoded by other nucleotide sequences in the sample. V gene TRBV7-9 combines with J gene TRBJ2-1; D is undetermined. Germline loops: CDR1 SEHNR, CDR2 FQNEAQ (reference sequence). The CDR3 is 12 amino acids. Trimming took 1 base from V and 3 from J, leaving 1 base between them. CDR3 DNA: TGTGCCAGCAGCTTAGACTACAATGAGCAGTTCTTC. Amino acid sequence: CASSLDYNEQFF.